A single sample gave rise to the 5 T cell receptor beta chains below, sequenced in a study of blood T cell repertoires in COVID-19. The repertoire was sequenced with immunoSEQ multiplex PCR; TCRdb's copy has only in-frame clones and lacks some. The sample has a few hundred thousand clones, roughly 84% seen once. Sequencing input: PBMCs or T cells enriched from blood (not recorded which). These receptors originate from a woman in her thirties or forties who had recovered from COVID-19.

The V and J genes are TRBV2 and TRBJ1-5; D perhaps matches TRBD1 (5 bases). The germline V gene has CDR1 SNHLY and CDR2 FYNNEI. CDR3 length equals 14 residues. The V gene lost 0 bases and the J gene lost 6 bases, with 9 bases spanning the gap. The chain's CDR3 is CASSEAGGVQPQHF. For the CDR3, the DNA is TGTGCCAGCAGTGAAGCGGGGGGGGTTCAGCCCCAGCATTTT.

The V and J genes are TRBV5-4 and TRBJ1-5; a weak D match, TRBD1 (6 bases). V lost 1 base, J lost 4 bases, and 12 bases lay in between. CDR1 and CDR2 (germline): SGHNT, YYREEE (reference sequence). The length of the CDR3 is 15 residues. The CDR3 loop reads CASSLNGGQNQPQHF. In nucleotides, the CDR3 is TGTGCCAGCAGCTTGAACGGCGGACAGAATCAGCCCCAGCATTTT.

This sequence joins TRBV19 and TRBJ1-5; 7 bases map to TRBD1. CDR1 and CDR2 (germline): LNHDA, SQIVND (reference sequence). Trimming removed 1 base from V and 6 bases from J; junction bases left unmatched: 12. The CDR3 contains 17 residues. The CDR3 DNA is TGTGCCAGTAGTATAGGTGAGACAGGGATTAGGGGTCAGCCCCAGCATTTT. Amino acids: CASSIGETGIRGQPQHF.

V gene TRBV30 combines with J gene TRBJ1-2; 7 nucleotides align to TRBD1. CDR1 GTSNPN and CDR2 SVGIG come from the germline V gene (reference sequence). The CDR3 extends over 15 amino acids. V dropped 7 bases and J dropped 0; count of bases not matched to a gene: 11. In nucleotides, the CDR3 is TGTGCCTCCTCCCCCGGGACAGCCGCTAACTATGGCTACACCTTC. Its translation is CASSPGTAANYGYTF.

The count of this clone is one. V and J are TRBV18 and TRBJ2-1, with no clear D. V shed 5 bases and J shed 4 bases, with 18 bases lying between them. This CDR3 region has 16 residues. Germline V gene lookup returns CDR1 KGHSH and CDR2 LQKENI. The CDR3 DNA reads as TGTGCCAGCTCAACCACAGAGCCCCCCCGATACAATGAGCAGTTCTTC. This codes for CASSTTEPPRYNEQFF.